Listed below are T cell receptor beta chains from one sample, sequenced in a study of metastatic and nonmetastatic thyroid tumors. TCRdb reanalyzed the PCR reads via MiXCR. The sample contains tens of thousands of clones, more than 20% of which appear only once. Sequenced: blood. Receptor source: a female donor with papillary thyroid cancer or a benign thyroid nodule (not recorded which). Some clones in this sample may be carry-over from other donors' samples. The CDR3 runs from the conserved cysteine through the conserved F or W. Clone size is not always given. Where it is, it says once, few, many or a class for expanded clones.

J,size,V,CDR3
TRBJ1-1,many,TRBV28,CASTRAGGRFAFF
TRBJ2-1,medium-sized,TRBV6-2/TRBV6-3,CASSYSLRRKTYNEQFF
TRBJ1-3,NA,TRBV28,CASCRRGAAGNTIYF
TRBJ2-7,NA,TRBV27,CASSRDSWLEQYF
TRBJ2-1,few,TRBV12-3/TRBV12-4,CASSFGTPPYNEQFF
TRBJ2-1,NA,TRBV11-2,CASRLVGASGEKFF
TRBJ1-3,many,TRBV30,CAWRRRSSEGNTIYF
TRBJ2-7,many,TRBV7-9,CASSSPTGESYEQYF
TRBJ1-3,many,TRBV7-2,CASSLQTGPGNTIYF
TRBJ1-4,many,TRBV4-2,CASSQGSAEKLFF
TRBJ2-3,many,TRBV2,CASSGDTDTQYF
TRBJ2-1,many,TRBV28,CASNKGLASNEQFF
TRBJ2-1,many,TRBV5-5,CASSPSGRRDNEQFF